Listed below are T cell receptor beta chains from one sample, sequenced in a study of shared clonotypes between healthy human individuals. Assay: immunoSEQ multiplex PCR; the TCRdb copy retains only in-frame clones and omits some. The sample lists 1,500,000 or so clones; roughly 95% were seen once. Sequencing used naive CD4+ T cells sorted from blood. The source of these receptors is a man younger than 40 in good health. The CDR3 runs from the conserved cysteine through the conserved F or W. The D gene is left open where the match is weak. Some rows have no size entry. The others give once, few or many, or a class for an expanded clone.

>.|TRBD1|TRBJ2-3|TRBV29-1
TGCAGCGTTGTGGACAGGGTAAACAGAGATACGCAGTATTTT
CSVVDRVNRDTQYF
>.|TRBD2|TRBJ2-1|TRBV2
TGTGCCAGCAGGGTACTAGCGGGGAGGGGTGAGCAGTTCTTC
CASRVLAGRGEQFF
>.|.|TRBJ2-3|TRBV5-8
TGTGCCAGCAGCCCGGCCACGCACAGGGTGAATTTT
CASSPATHRVNF
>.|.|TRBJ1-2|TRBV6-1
TGTGCCAGCAGTGCCCTGCGTCTCATGGGGGGCTACACCTTC
CASSALRLMGGYTF
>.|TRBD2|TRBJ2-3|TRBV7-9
TGTGCCAGCAGCTTTCTCTCCCTAGCGGGAGATACGCAGTATTTT
CASSFLSLAGDTQYF
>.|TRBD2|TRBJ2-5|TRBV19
TGTGCCAGTAGTATAAGAAGTGTTGGGCTAGCGGGCCAGCGGGAGGCCCAGTACTTC
CASSIRSVGLAGQREAQYF
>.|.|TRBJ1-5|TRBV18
TGTGCCAGCTCACCAGGCCCGGGGGGCAATCAGCCCCAGCATTTT
CASSPGPGGNQPQHF
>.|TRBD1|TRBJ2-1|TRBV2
TGTGCCAGCAGTCAACAGGGGGTCGCCTACAATGAGCAGTTCTTC
CASSQQGVAYNEQFF
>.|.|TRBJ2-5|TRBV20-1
TGCAGTGTCAGACCGGGTGGGACCCAGTACTTC
CSVRPGGTQYF
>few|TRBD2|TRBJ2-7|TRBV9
TGTGCCAGCAGCGTAGGAGCGGGAGTGGGCTCCTACGAGCAGTACTTC
CASSVGAGVGSYEQYF
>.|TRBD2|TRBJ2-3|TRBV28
TGTGCCAGCAGTTTGTTATTCCGGGCGGGTCGTTTTGCGGGAGCCCCCACAGATACGCAGTATTTT
CASSLLFRAGRFAGAPTDTQYF
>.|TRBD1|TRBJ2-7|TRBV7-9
TGTGCCAGCACCTGGACAGGGTACGAGCAGTACTTC
CASTWTGYEQYF
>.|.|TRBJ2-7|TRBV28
TGTGCCAGCAGTTCCACGTCGTTGGACTACTCCCCCTACGAGCAGTACTTC
CASSSTSLDYSPYEQYF
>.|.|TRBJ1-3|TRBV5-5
TGTGCCAGCAGCTTGGGATCAGGTGACTACTCTGGAAACACCATATATTTT
CASSLGSGDYSGNTIYF
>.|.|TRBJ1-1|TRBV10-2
TGCGCCAGCAGCGTAGGGGGTTCGGCACGAGCTTTCTTT
CASSVGGSARAFF
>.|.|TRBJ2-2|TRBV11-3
TGTGCCAGCAGTCCCGAGCCAAACACCGGGGAGCTGTTTTTT
CASSPEPNTGELFF
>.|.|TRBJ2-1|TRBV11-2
TGTGCCAGCAAGGAGCTGTACAATGAGCAGTTCTTC
CASKELYNEQFF
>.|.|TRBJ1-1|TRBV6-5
TGTGCCAGCAGTTACCTCGGGAACCCTCCGAACACTGAAGCTTTCTTT
CASSYLGNPPNTEAFF
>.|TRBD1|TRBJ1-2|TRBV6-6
TGTGCCATCAGGACAGGCGGAAACTATGGCTACACCTTC
CAIRTGGNYGYTF
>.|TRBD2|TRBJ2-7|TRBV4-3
TGCGCCAGCAGCCAAAACCTCGGACTAGCGGCAACCTACGAGCAGTACTTC
CASSQNLGLAATYEQYF
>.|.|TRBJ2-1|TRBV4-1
TGCGCCAGCAGCACACAGGGGGGGGTGGCGAATGAGCAGTTCTTC
CASSTQGGVANEQFF
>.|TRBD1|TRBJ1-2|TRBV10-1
TGCGCCAGCAGTGGGACAGGGGACTATGGCTACACCTTC
CASSGTGDYGYTF
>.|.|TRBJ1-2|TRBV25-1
TGTGCCAGCAGTGAATCCAACTATGGCTACACCTTC
CASSESNYGYTF
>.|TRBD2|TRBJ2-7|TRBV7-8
TGTGCCAGCAGCTTAGCGCCAACTAGCGGTCCCTACGAGCAGTACTTC
CASSLAPTSGPYEQYF
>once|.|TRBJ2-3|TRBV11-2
TGTGCCAGCAGCTTGCTTCAGCGGACAGATGGGGCGCAGTATTTT
CASSLLQRTDGAQYF
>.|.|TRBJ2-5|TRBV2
TGTGCCAGCAGTGAAGTGGGGCAAGGGGAGACCCAGTACTTC
CASSEVGQGETQYF
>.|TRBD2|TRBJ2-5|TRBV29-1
TGCAGCGGGTCGGGACTAGCGGGAGAGGGTTCGGAGACCCAGTACTTC
CSGSGLAGEGSETQYF
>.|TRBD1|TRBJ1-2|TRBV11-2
TGTGCCAGCAGACGGACAGGGGGCTGGGGGTCGCCTTATGGCTACACCTTC
CASRRTGGWGSPYGYTF
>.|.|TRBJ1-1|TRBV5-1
TGCGCCAGCAGCTTGGGGGCGGACACTGAAGCTTTCTTT
CASSLGADTEAFF